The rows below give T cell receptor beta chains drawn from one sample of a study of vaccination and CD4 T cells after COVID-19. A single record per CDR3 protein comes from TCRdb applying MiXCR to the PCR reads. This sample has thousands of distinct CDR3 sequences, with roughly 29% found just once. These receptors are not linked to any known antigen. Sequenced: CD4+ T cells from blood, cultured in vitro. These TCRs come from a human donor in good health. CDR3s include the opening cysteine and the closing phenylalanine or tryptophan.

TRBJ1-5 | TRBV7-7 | CASSLARDQPQHF
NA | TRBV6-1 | CATRDRALTYEQYF
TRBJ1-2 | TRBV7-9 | CASSSSNYGYTF
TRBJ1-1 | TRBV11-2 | CASSFGDRRAFF
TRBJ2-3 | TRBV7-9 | CASSLGPGGGTDTQYF
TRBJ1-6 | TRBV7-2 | CASSLDLREVPLHF
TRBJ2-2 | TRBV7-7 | CASSPGEWNTGELFF
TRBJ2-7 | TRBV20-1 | CSAKNRGLSYEQYF
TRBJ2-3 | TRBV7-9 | CASSPGLRGGDAQYF
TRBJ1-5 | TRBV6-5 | CASSYQPQHF
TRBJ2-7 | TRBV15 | CATSRDAQGVREQYF
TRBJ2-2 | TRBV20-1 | CSAKDPSLDTGELFF
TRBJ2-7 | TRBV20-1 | CSARDPGQAATYEQYF
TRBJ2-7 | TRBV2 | CASTITTSSYEQYF
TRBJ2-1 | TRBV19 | CASSTEISSYNEQFF
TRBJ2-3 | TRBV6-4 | CASSDSTSGGGTDTQYF
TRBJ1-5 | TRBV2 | CASTMDSNQPQHF
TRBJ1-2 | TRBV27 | CASSSGKTNYGYTF
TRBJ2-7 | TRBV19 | CASSMGTYGRGYEQYF
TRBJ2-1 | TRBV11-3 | CASSSAQGVVNEQFF